This T cell receptor beta chain is from a study of identical twins. This clonotype has only a few counts. TCRdb processed the 5' RACE reads anew with MiXCR; each CDR3 protein has one entry. The table has 500,000 to 650,000 distinct CDR3 sequences, 20% to 25% seen once; the top ten hold roughly 0.5%. Trimming cost V 7 bases and J 3 bases, with 17 bases left between them. The CDR3 is 15 amino acids. These same data were also listed under a study on yellow fever vaccine responses in identical twins.

The TCR was taken from a young woman in good health. Input material: CD4+ T cells sorted from blood. The rearrangement links TRBV12-3 or TRBV12-4 to TRBJ2-3; either TRBD1 or TRBD2 may fit D (5 bases each). The CDR3 DNA is TGTGCCAGCACCCCAACGGGGCTTCATACAGATACGCAGTATTTT. Its protein is CASTPTGLHTDTQYF.